The clone carrying this T cell receptor beta chain appeared a few times. The antigen is undetermined. Germline CDR1 reads SEHNR; CDR2 reads FQNEAQ (reference sequence). This CDR3 contains 15 residues. Trimming cost V 5 bases and J 2 bases, with 14 bases left between them. As every portion of the isolated RNA was reverse transcribed, the sequencing read expressed TCRB transcripts. The protocol was immunoSEQ multiplex PCR, while the TCRdb copy is restricted to in-frame clones and leaves out a portion. The table records 300,000 to 400,000 clones, roughly 14% of them present only once. The data derive from a study of beta chain features in type 1 diabetes. Overall study findings and caveats: Significant though moderate, a shortening of TCRB CDR3s appeared in all four CD4+ subsets of Type 1 diabetes patients. Sequencing of cDNA might inflate the share of cells that strongly express TCR. The naive, central memory and Treg TCRB repertoires looked more alike in patients than they did in healthy donors.

Sample: naive CD4+ T cells from blood. The sequence was collected from a woman under 30 with type 1 diabetes. The chain combines TRBV7-9 with TRBJ2-3, with D possibly being TRBD1 (6 bases). The CDR3 nucleotides are TGTGCCAGCAGCATGGGACATCAATTCACAGATACGCAGTATTTT. It yields the protein CASSMGHQFTDTQYF.